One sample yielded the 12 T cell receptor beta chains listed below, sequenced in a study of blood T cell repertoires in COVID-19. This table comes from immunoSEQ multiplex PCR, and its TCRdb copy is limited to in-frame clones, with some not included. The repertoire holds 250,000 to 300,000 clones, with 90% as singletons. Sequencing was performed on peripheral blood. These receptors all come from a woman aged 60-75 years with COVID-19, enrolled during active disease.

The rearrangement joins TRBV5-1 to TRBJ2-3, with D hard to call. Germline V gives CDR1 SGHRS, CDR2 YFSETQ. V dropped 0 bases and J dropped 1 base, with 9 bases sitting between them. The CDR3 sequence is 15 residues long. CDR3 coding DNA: TGCGCCAGCAGCTTGGCCCGTCCCGGCACAGATACGCAGTATTTT. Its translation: CASSLARPGTDTQYF.

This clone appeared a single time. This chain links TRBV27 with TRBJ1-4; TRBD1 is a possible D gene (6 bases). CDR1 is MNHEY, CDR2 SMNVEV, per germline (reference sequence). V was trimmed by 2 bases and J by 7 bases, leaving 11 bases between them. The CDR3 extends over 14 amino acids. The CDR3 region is CASSLQGQGEKLFF. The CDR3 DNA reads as TGTGCCAGCAGTTTACAGGGGCAGGGTGAAAAACTGTTTTTT.

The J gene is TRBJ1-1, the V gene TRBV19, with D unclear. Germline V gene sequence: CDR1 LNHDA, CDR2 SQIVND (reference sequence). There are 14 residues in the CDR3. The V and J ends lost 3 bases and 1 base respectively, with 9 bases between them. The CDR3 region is CASSIRIRNTEAFF. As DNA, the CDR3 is TGTGCCAGTAGTATTCGTATCAGGAACACTGAAGCTTTCTTT. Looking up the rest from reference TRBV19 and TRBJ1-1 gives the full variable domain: DGGITQSPKYLFRKEGQNVTLSCEQNLNHDAMYWYRQDPGQGLRLIYYSQIVNDFQKGDIAEGYSVSREKKESFPLTVTSAQKNPTAFYLCASSIRIRNTEAFFGQGTRLTVV.

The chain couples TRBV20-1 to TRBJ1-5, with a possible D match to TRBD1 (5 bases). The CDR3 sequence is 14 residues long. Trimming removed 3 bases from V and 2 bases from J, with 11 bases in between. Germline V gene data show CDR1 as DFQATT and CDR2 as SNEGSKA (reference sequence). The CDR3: CSASMGLRNQPQHF. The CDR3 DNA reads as TGCAGTGCTAGTATGGGGCTCCGCAATCAGCCCCAGCATTTT.

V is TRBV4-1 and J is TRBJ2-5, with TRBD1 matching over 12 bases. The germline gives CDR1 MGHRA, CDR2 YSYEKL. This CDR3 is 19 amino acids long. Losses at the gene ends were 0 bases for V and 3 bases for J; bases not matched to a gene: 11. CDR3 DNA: TGCGCCAGCAGCCAAGAAGGGACAGGGGGCGCCCCGGGTAAAGAGACCCAGTACTTC. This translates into CASSQEGTGGAPGKETQYF.

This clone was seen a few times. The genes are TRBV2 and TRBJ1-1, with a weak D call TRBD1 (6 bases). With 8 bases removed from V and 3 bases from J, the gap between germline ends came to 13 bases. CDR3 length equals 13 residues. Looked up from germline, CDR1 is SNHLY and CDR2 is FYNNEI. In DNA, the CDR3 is TGTGCCAGCGGCCTTCAGGGGCACACTGAAGCTTTCTTT. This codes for CASGLQGHTEAFF.

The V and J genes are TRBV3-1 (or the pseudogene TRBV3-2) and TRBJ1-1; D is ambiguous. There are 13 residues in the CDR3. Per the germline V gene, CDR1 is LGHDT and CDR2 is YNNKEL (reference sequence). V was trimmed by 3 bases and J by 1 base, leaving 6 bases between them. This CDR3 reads CASSHNRNTEAFF. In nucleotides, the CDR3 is TGTGCCAGCAGCCATAACAGGAACACTGAAGCTTTCTTT.

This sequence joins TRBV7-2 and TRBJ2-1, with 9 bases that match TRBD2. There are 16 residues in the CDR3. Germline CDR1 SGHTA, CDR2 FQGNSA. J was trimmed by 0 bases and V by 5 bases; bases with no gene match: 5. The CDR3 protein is CASSPSRGGSYNEQFF. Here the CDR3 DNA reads TGTGCCAGCAGCCCTTCGCGGGGGGGCTCCTACAATGAGCAGTTCTTC. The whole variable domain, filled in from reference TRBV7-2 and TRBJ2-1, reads GAGVSQSPSNKVTEKGKDVELRCDPISGHTALYWYRQSLGQGLEFLIYFQGNSAPDKSGLPSDRFSAERTGGSVSTLTIQRTQQEDSAVYLCASSPSRGGSYNEQFFGPGTRLTVL.

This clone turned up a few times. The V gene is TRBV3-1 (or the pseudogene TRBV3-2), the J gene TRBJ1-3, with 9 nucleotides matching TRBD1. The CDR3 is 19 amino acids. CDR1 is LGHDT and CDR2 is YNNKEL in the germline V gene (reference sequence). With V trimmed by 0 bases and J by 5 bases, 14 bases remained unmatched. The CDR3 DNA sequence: TGTGCCAGCAGCCAAGATTTAAGTCTATTGGGACAGGGCAGAAACACCATATATTTT. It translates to CASSQDLSLLGQGRNTIYF.

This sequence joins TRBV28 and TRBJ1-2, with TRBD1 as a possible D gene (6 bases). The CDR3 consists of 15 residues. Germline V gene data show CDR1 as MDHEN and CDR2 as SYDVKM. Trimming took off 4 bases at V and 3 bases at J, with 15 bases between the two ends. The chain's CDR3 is CASSSPRGGDYGYTF. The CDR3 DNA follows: TGTGCCAGCAGTTCGCCGAGGGGGGGAGACTATGGCTACACCTTC.

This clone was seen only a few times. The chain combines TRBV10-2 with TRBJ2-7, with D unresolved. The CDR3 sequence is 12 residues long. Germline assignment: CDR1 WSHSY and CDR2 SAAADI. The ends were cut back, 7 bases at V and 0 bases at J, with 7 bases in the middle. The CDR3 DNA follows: TGCGCCAGCATGAGCCTCTCCTACGAGCAGTACTTC. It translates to CASMSLSYEQYF.

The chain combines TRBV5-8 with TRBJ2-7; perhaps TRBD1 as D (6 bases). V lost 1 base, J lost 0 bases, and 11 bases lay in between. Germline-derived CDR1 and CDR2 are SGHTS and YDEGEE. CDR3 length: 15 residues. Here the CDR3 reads CASSLTGLSSYEQYF. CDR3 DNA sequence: TGTGCCAGCAGCTTGACAGGGCTAAGCTCCTACGAGCAGTACTTC. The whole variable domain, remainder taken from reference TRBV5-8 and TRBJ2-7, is EAGVTQSPTHLIKTRGQQATLRCSPISGHTSVYWYQQALGLGLQFLLWYDEGEERNRGNFPPRFSGRQFPNYSSELNVNALELEDSALYLCASSLTGLSSYEQYFGPGTRLTVT.